Presented here are 32 T cell receptor beta chains from one specimen sequenced in a study of T cells in women clearing cervical HPV infection. Only in-frame clones appear in the TCRdb table, and some are missing; sequencing was by immunoSEQ multiplex PCR. This sample's clone table lists fewer than 40,000 clones. Sequencing was performed on blood buffy coat. The receptor set was obtained from a woman aged 18-69 years with a cervical HPV16 infection that either progressed to CIN3+ or cleared (not recorded which).

On this clone: The CDR3 end lies 3 residues beyond the end of the read and is filled in from the germline J gene. V is TRBV5-6 and J is TRBJ2-3; maybe TRBD2 (7 bases). Germline-derived CDR1 and CDR2 are SGHDT and YYEEEE. V was pared by 4 bases and J by 1 base, with 13 bases between. The CDR3 has 15 residues. CDR3 sequence reads: CASSHGGGRTDTQYF. CDR3 DNA (partial): TGTGCCAGCAGCCATGGCGGGGGCCGCACAGATACG.

Regarding this clone: Coverage ceases 3 residues before the CDR3 finishes, and the germline J gene fills in the end. The chain is built from TRBV10-3 and TRBJ1-4, with D possibly TRBD1 on 5 matching bases. The V gene lost 4 bases and the J gene lost 5 bases, with 8 bases spanning the gap. CDR1 and CDR2 from the germline V gene are ENHRY and SYGVKD. The CDR3 spans 13 residues. The DNA read from the CDR3 is TGTGCCATCAGTGTGGGGGGGAATGAAAAA. Translation: CAISVGGNEK. The complete CDR3 sequence is CAISVGGNEKLFF.

As regards this clone: From the germline J gene comes the end of the CDR3, since the read stops 3 residues before it. This chain uses TRBV7-3 with TRBJ1-2; 10 nucleotides line up with TRBD1. Germline values: CDR1 SGHTA, CDR2 FQGTGA. Unmatched junction bases numbered 11, after V lost 5 bases and J lost 5 bases. The CDR3 totals 16 residues. The covered CDR3 bases are TGTGCCAGCAGCGTCCGGGACAGGGGTCTTACGTATGGC. Its translation: CASSVRDRGLTYG. The entire CDR3 protein is CASSVRDRGLTYGYTF.

A word on this clone: Coverage ceases 3 residues before the CDR3 finishes, and the germline J gene fills in the end. J is TRBJ2-7 and V is TRBV11-3, with 7 nucleotides matching TRBD1. Trimming removed 2 bases from V and 2 bases from J; junction bases left unmatched: 3. The CDR3 length is 14 residues. Germline assignment: CDR1 SGHNT and CDR2 YENEEA. CDR3 DNA (partial): TGTGCCAGCAGCTTACGGGACAGTACCTACGAG. Translated: CASSLRDSTYE. The whole CDR3 is CASSLRDSTYEQYF.

As concerns this clone: The read is 3 residues too short to cover the CDR3 end, so that end is filled in from the germline J gene. The genes are TRBV7-9 and TRBJ2-1, with 8 bases matching TRBD1. Germline CDR1 is SEHNR and CDR2 is FQNEAQ (reference sequence). The trim removed 1 base at V and 9 bases at J, leaving 2 bases unmatched. CDR3 length equals 13 residues. The covered CDR3 bases are TGTGCCAGCAGCTTAGGACAGGGGACTGAG. Amino acids: CASSLGQGTE. The whole CDR3 protein reads CASSLGQGTEQFF.

Details on this clone: Read coverage stops 3 residues before the CDR3 terminus; the germline J gene supplies the remainder. The chain employs TRBV10-3 and TRBJ2-7; weak D call: TRBD1 (6 bases). CDR1 and CDR2 from the germline V gene are ENHRY and SYGVKD. V lost 6 bases, J lost 1 base, and 13 bases lay in between. This CDR3 has 14 residues. The CDR3 DNA, read in part, is TGTGCCATCAGGCTGGGGACATCTTCCTACGAG. This gives the protein CAIRLGTSSYE. The whole CDR3 sequence reads CAIRLGTSSYEQYF.

Regarding this clone: From the germline J gene comes the end of the CDR3, since the read stops 3 residues before it. This chain uses TRBV20-1 with TRBJ1-5, with a tentative D call TRBD1 (6 bases). The ends were cut back, 2 bases at V and 3 bases at J, with 8 bases in the middle. This CDR3 has 13 amino acids. Germline-derived CDR1 and CDR2 are DFQATT and SNEGSKA (reference sequence). The CDR3 protein is CSARSGVNQPQHF. The CDR3 bases that were read are TGCAGTGCTAGATCAGGGGTCAATCAGCCC.

Comment on this clone: The read terminates 3 residues ahead of where the CDR3 ends, so the germline J gene completes it. V and J are TRBV20-1 and TRBJ1-2, with D possibly TRBD1 on 6 matching bases. Germline values: CDR1 DFQATT, CDR2 SNEGSKA (reference sequence). V was clipped by 5 bases and J by 4 bases, with 14 bases between them. This CDR3 spans 13 amino acids. CDR3 sequence reads: CSAVGGGSYGYTF. The CDR3 DNA, read in part, is TGCAGTGCTGTAGGGGGTGGCAGCTATGGC.

Turning to this clone: The CDR3 extends 3 residues past the end of the read, so its final part is completed from the germline J gene. V is TRBV7-2 and J is TRBJ2-3, with D tentatively TRBD2 (6 bases). V dropped 5 bases and J dropped 6 bases, with 18 bases sitting between them. This CDR3 has 15 residues. Per the germline V gene, CDR1 is SGHTA and CDR2 is FQGNSA. CDR3 region: CASSETSLGWDTQYF. CDR3 DNA (partial): TGTGCCAGCAGCGAAACTAGCCTGGGATGGGATACG.

Comments on this clone: The read stops 3 residues short of the end of the CDR3; the missing end is completed from the germline J gene. This chain links TRBV5-1 with TRBJ2-1, with D unresolved. Germline CDR1 reads SGHRS; CDR2 reads YFSETQ. The CDR3 is made up of 12 amino acids. Trimming cost V 4 bases and J 3 bases, with 5 bases left between them. The CDR3 DNA, read in part, is TGCGCCAGCAGCGCAGACTACAATGAG. Its translation is CASSADYNE. The entire CDR3 is CASSADYNEQFF.

On this clone: Sequencing ends 3 residues short of the CDR3 end; the germline J gene provides the rest. The rearrangement links TRBV19 to TRBJ1-1; D is perhaps TRBD1 (5 bases). The CDR3 is 15 amino acids. The ends were cut back, 5 bases at V and 0 bases at J, with 13 bases in the middle. Germline CDR1 LNHDA, CDR2 SQIVND (reference sequence). CDR3 sequence: CASSPPGGMNTEAFF. Incomplete CDR3 DNA: TGTGCCAGTAGTCCCCCGGGGGGGATGAACACTGAA. The variable domain in full, completed from reference TRBV19 and TRBJ1-1, reads DGGITQSPKYLFRKEGQNVTLSCEQNLNHDAMYWYRQDPGQGLRLIYYSQIVNDFQKGDIAEGYSVSREKKESFPLTVTSAQKNPTAFYLCASSPPGGMNTEAFFGQGTRLTVV.

About this clone itself: The read terminates 3 residues ahead of where the CDR3 ends, so the germline J gene completes it. The V and J genes are TRBV20-1 and TRBJ2-1, with TRBD2 as a possible D gene (7 bases). This CDR3 has 17 residues. Germline CDR1 reads DFQATT; CDR2 reads SNEGSKA (reference sequence). Trimming stripped 4 bases from V and 0 bases from J, with 19 bases between. The CDR3 loop is CSANPISGGLSYNEQFF. The DNA read from the CDR3 is TGCAGTGCTAATCCTATCTCGGGGGGCCTCTCCTACAATGAG.

Concerning this clone itself: The read terminates 3 residues before the CDR3 end, so the remaining end is supplied by the germline J gene. J is TRBJ2-3 and V is TRBV5-1, with TRBD2 identical over 9 bases. V lost 0 bases and J lost 4; bases outside the gene matches: 3. The length of the CDR3 is 15 residues. Germline assignment: CDR1 SGHRS and CDR2 YFSETQ. CDR3 DNA, as far as it was read: TGCGCCAGCAGCTTGGGTAGCGGGGGATCAGATACG. This gives the protein CASSLGSGGSDT. From start to end, the CDR3 is CASSLGSGGSDTQYF. The full variable domain, rest sourced from reference TRBV5-1 and TRBJ2-3, is KAGVTQTPRYLIKTRGQQVTLSCSPISGHRSVSWYQQTPGQGLQFLFEYFSETQRNKGNFPGRFSGRQFSNSRSEMNVSTLELGDSALYLCASSLGSGGSDTQYFGPGTRLTVL.

Notes on this clone: The read terminates 3 residues ahead of where the CDR3 ends, so the germline J gene completes it. This sequence joins TRBV20-1 and TRBJ1-1; D is undetermined. Germline CDR1 and CDR2: DFQATT and SNEGSKA (reference sequence). This CDR3 comprises 13 residues. This CDR3 is CSARDRGPLVAFF. The part of the CDR3 DNA that was read is TGCAGTGCTAGGGATCGGGGTCCGTTAGTA.

The sequenced CDR3 bases are TGCGCCAGCAGCTTCGCAGGGAACACCGGGGAG. Its translation: CASSFAGNTGE. The entire CDR3 sequence reads CASSFAGNTGELFF. The chain uses TRBV5-1 and TRBJ2-2; D is uncertain. The CDR3 end lies 3 residues beyond the end of the read and is filled in from the germline J gene. The germline V gene encodes CDR1 SGHRS and CDR2 YFSETQ. Trimming took 2 bases from V and 1 from J, leaving 6 bases between them. The CDR3 loop spans 14 amino acids.

Worth noting for this clone: The CDR3 end falls 3 residues outside the read, so it is completed with the germline J gene. J is TRBJ1-2 and V is TRBV20-1; TRBD1 matches 7 bases. Germline-derived CDR1 and CDR2 are DFQATT and SNEGSKA (reference sequence). The V gene end was trimmed by 6 bases and the J gene end by 5 bases; junction bases not matched to a gene: 3. The CDR3 has 11 amino acids. Incomplete CDR3 DNA: TGCAGTGCCACAGGGGTTTATGGC. Translating it yields CSATGVYG. The whole CDR3 region reads CSATGVYGYTF.

A remark on this clone: Read coverage stops 3 residues before the CDR3 terminus; the germline J gene supplies the remainder. This chain connects TRBV20-1 to TRBJ2-1; 7 bases agree with TRBD2. J lost 7 bases, V lost 4 bases, and 4 bases had no gene match. Looked up from germline, CDR1 is DFQATT and CDR2 is SNEGSKA (reference sequence). The CDR3 totals 12 residues. The covered CDR3 bases are TGCAGTGCTACAGCGGGATCAAATGAG. Translation: CSATAGSNE. The whole CDR3 region reads CSATAGSNEQFF.

Concerning this clone itself: From the germline J gene comes the end of the CDR3, since the read stops 3 residues before it. This sequence joins TRBV14 and TRBJ2-3; D might be TRBD2 (6 bases). The CDR3 totals 16 residues. Germline V gives CDR1 SGHDN, CDR2 FVKESK. Trimming took 0 bases from V and 0 from J, leaving 10 bases between them. Partial CDR3 DNA: TGTGCCAGCAGCCAAGAACGGGGGACTAGCACAGATACG. This gives the protein CASSQERGTSTDT. The whole CDR3 sequence reads CASSQERGTSTDTQYF.

For this clone: The CDR3 end lies 3 residues beyond the end of the read and is filled in from the germline J gene. The chain carries TRBV19 and TRBJ1-3; a possible D gene is TRBD1 (5 bases). The germline gives CDR1 LNHDA, CDR2 SQIVND (reference sequence). The CDR3 extends over 15 amino acids. V lost 0 bases to trimming and J lost 0 bases, with 6 bases between them. The DNA read from the CDR3 is TGTGCCAGTAGTATAGACGGGGGCTCTGGAAACACC. This sequence encodes CASSIDGGSGNT. The full CDR3 sequence reads CASSIDGGSGNTIYF.

Points on this clone: Coverage ceases 3 residues before the CDR3 finishes, and the germline J gene fills in the end. The rearrangement uses TRBV10-1 and TRBJ1-5; D uncertain. V lost 10 bases and J lost 5, with 15 bases in between. This CDR3 contains 13 residues. Germline-derived CDR1 and CDR2 are WNHNN and SYGVQD (reference sequence). CDR3 sequence reads: CATSSGRDQPQHF. CDR3 DNA, as far as it was read: TGCGCCACCTCAAGCGGGAGGGATCAGCCC.

Concerning this clone: The CDR3 end lies 3 residues beyond the end of the read and is filled in from the germline J gene. This sequence joins TRBV5-1 and TRBJ1-2; 7 nucleotides agree with TRBD1. V lost 4 bases, J lost 6 bases, and 6 bases stayed unmatched. The CDR3 spans 13 residues. The germline V gene encodes CDR1 SGHRS and CDR2 YFSETQ. The CDR3 loop is CASSRTGIDGYTF. CDR3 DNA, as far as it was read: TGCGCCAGCAGCCGGACAGGAATTGATGGC.

As concerns this clone: The read finishes 3 residues shy of the CDR3 end, and the germline J gene is used to complete it. The chain joins TRBV2 to TRBJ2-2; D unclear. The CDR3 is 14 residues long. The V gene lost 0 bases and the J gene lost 6 bases, with 8 bases spanning the gap. The germline CDR1 and CDR2 sequences are SNHLY and FYNNEI. The sequenced CDR3 bases are TGTGCCAGCAGTGAAGCTTCAAGGGCCGGGGAG. It encodes CASSEASRAGE. The CDR3 reads in full as CASSEASRAGELFF.

As to this clone: Sequencing ends 3 residues short of the CDR3 end; the germline J gene provides the rest. The chain recombines TRBV5-6 with TRBJ2-1; D perhaps matches TRBD2 (5 bases). Trimming shortened V by 0 bases and J by 7 bases, and 5 bases separated the two germline ends. Germline CDR1 is SGHDT and CDR2 is YYEEEE. The CDR3 sequence is 12 residues long. The CDR3 is CASSLAGNEQFF. The covered CDR3 bases are TGTGCCAGCAGCTTGGCGGGGAATGAG.

About this clone itself: The DNA ends 3 residues before the CDR3 does, and the rest of the CDR3 is filled in from the germline J gene. This chain connects TRBV28 to TRBJ2-5; 9 bases fit TRBD1. CDR1 MDHEN and CDR2 SYDVKM come from the germline V gene. The CDR3 is made up of 15 amino acids. V trimming: 6 bases; J trimming: 5 bases; junction bases outside the gene matches: 10. CDR3 DNA (partial): TGTGCCAGCAGCTTAGGACAGGGGTTCGGGGAGACC. Amino acid sequence: CASSLGQGFGET. The whole CDR3 protein reads CASSLGQGFGETQYF.

Note on this clone: Coverage ceases 3 residues before the CDR3 finishes, and the germline J gene fills in the end. The chain is built from TRBV20-1 and TRBJ1-1; 7 positions agree with TRBD1. The CDR3 is made up of 14 amino acids. Germline loops: CDR1 DFQATT, CDR2 SNEGSKA (reference sequence). V trimming: 0 bases; J trimming: 1 base; junction bases outside the gene matches: 2. CDR3 DNA, as far as it was read: TGCAGTGCTAGAGAAAGGGGGCCGAACACTGAA. Residues: CSARERGPNTE. The complete CDR3 protein is CSARERGPNTEAFF.

A remark on this clone: The CDR3 end falls 3 residues outside the read, so it is completed with the germline J gene. The chain employs TRBV6-4 and TRBJ2-3; 10 bases match TRBD2. CDR3 length equals 16 residues. The junction had 2 bases not matched to a gene; V was cut back by 0 bases and J by 2 bases. Germline lookup yields CDR1 MRHNA and CDR2 SNTAGT. CDR3 amino acids: CASSDSSGGVTDTQYF. CDR3 DNA (partial): TGTGCCAGCAGTGACTCCAGCGGGGGGGTCACAGATACG.

Notes on this clone: The read comes to an end 3 residues before the CDR3 does, leaving the germline J gene to fill in the end. The chain is built from TRBV14 and TRBJ2-2; 8 positions agree with TRBD2. Germline lookup yields CDR1 SGHDN and CDR2 FVKESK. The CDR3 consists of 15 residues. V lost 1 base and J lost 6; bases outside the gene matches: 4. CDR3 DNA, as far as it was read: TGTGCCAGCAGCCAAGCGGGGGGGCCCTCCGGGGAG. Protein product: CASSQAGGPSGE. The complete CDR3 sequence is CASSQAGGPSGELFF.

About this clone: The read gets to within 3 residues of the CDR3 end, and the germline J gene fills in the rest. The chain uses TRBV5-1 and TRBJ2-5, with a possible D match to TRBD2 (6 bases). Per the germline V gene, CDR1 is SGHRS and CDR2 is YFSETQ. The CDR3 has 17 amino acids. The ends were cut back, 7 bases at V and 4 bases at J, with 26 bases in the middle. CDR3 DNA, as far as it was read: TGCGCCAGCTCGCGCTGGGCGCGGGGAACCTCTGGAGAGACC. This sequence encodes CASSRWARGTSGET. The complete CDR3 reads CASSRWARGTSGETQYF.

Comment on this clone: The missing CDR3 end, 3 residues past where the read stops, is filled in from the germline J gene. The chain recombines TRBV20-1 with TRBJ2-7; D ambiguous. Trimming left V 0 bases short and J 6 bases short, with 12 bases between. Germline V gene lookup returns CDR1 DFQATT and CDR2 SNEGSKA (reference sequence). The length of the CDR3 is 13 residues. The DNA read from the CDR3 is TGCAGTGCTAGAGATCCTCGCCGCGGCGAG. Residues: CSARDPRRGE. The entire CDR3 protein is CSARDPRRGEQYF.

Points on this clone: The sequenced fragment ends 3 residues before the CDR3 boundary, so the rest is inferred from the germline J gene. V and J are TRBV30 and TRBJ1-2, with D perhaps matching TRBD1 (6 bases). The V gene's germline CDR1 is GTSNPN and CDR2 SVGIG (reference sequence). The CDR3 has 12 amino acids. The CDR3 region is CASHGGLGGYTF. The DNA read from the CDR3 is TGTGCCTCCCACGGGGGGCTTGGGGGC. Looking up the rest from reference TRBV30 and TRBJ1-2 gives the full variable domain: SQTIHQWPATLVQPVGSPLSLECTVEGTSNPNLYWYRQAAGRGLQLLFYSVGIGQISSEVPQNLSASRPQDRQFILSSKKLLLSDSGFYLCASHGGLGGYTFGSGTRLTVV.

As concerns this clone: The sequence runs out 3 residues before the end of the CDR3; the remainder is reconstructed from the germline J gene. V and J are TRBV5-1 and TRBJ1-1; TRBD1 matches 12 bases. The ends lost 4 bases at V and 2 bases at J; junction bases unmatched: 6. Germline V CDR1 and CDR2: SGHRS, YFSETQ. This CDR3 has 16 amino acids. The sequenced part of the CDR3 DNA is TGCGCCAGCAGCGTGGGACAGGGGGCGGGAAACACTGAA. It codes for CASSVGQGAGNTE. In full, the CDR3 reads CASSVGQGAGNTEAFF.

Comments on this clone: Read data end 3 residues before the CDR3 end; the end is taken from the germline J gene. The chain links TRBV5-1 to TRBJ1-3; D ambiguous. CDR3 length: 15 amino acids. Germline CDR1 is SGHRS and CDR2 is YFSETQ. Deletions cut 4 bases from V and 0 bases from J, with 11 bases between. CDR3 in amino acids: CASSPGFPSGNTIYF. CDR3 DNA (partial): TGCGCCAGCAGCCCAGGCTTCCCCTCTGGAAACACC.